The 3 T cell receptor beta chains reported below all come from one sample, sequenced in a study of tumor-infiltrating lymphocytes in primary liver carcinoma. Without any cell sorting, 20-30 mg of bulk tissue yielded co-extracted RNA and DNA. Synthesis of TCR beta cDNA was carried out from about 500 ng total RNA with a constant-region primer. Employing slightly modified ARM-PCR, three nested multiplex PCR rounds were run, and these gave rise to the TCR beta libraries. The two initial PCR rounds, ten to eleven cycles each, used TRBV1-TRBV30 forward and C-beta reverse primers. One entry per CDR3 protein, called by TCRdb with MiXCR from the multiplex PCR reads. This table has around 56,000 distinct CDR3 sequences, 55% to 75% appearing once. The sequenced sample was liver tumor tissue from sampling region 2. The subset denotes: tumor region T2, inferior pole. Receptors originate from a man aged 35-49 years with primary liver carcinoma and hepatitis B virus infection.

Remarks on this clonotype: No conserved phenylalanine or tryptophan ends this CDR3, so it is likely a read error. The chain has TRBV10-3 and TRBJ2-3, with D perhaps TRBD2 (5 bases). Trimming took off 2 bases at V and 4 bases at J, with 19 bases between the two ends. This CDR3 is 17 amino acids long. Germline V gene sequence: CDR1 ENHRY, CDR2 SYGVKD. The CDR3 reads CAISETPLLGDADTQYL. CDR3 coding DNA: TGTGCCATCAGTGAGACCCCACTACTGGGAGATGCAGATACGCAGTATCTT.

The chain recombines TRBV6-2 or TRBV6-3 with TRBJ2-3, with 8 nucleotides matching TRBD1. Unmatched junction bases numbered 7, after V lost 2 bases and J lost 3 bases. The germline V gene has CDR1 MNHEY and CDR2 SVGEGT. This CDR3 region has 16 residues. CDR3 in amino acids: CASSYGDRSSTDTQYF. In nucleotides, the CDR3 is TGTGCCAGCAGTTACGGGGACAGGAGTTCGACAGATACGCAGTATTTT.

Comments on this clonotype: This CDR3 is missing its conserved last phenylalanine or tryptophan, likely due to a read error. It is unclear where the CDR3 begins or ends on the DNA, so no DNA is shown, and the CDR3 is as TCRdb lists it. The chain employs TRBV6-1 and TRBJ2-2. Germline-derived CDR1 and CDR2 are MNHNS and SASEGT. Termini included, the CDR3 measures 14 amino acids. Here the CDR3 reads CASSPTVVPEELFS.